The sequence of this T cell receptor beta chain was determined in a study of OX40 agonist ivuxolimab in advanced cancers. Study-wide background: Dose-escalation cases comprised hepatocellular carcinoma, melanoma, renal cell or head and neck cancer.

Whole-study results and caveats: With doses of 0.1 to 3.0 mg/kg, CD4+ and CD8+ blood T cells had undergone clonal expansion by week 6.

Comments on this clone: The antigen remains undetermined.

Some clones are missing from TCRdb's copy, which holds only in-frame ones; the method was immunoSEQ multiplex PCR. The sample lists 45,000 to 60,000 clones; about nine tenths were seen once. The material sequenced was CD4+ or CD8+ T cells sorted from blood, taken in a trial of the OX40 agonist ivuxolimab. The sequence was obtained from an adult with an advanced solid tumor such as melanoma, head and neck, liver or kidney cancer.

The CDR3 sequence is CASSEDRGHNTEAFF. The CDR3 coding sequence is TGTGCCAGTAGTGAAGACAGGGGGCACAACACTGAAGCTTTCTTT. The chain has TRBV19 and TRBJ1-1, with 10 bases that match TRBD1. V shed 5 bases, J shed 2 bases, and the junction held 5 bases outside the gene matches. Germline V gene lookup returns CDR1 LNHDA and CDR2 SQIVND (reference sequence). There are 15 residues in the CDR3. Full variable domain (missing parts from reference TRBV19 and TRBJ1-1): DGGITQSPKYLFRKEGQNVTLSCEQNLNHDAMYWYRQDPGQGLRLIYYSQIVNDFQKGDIAEGYSVSREKKESFPLTVTSAQKNPTAFYLCASSEDRGHNTEAFFGQGTRLTVV.